Shown below are 7 T cell receptor beta chains from a single sample sequenced in a study of beta chain features in type 1 diabetes. The sequenced template was cDNA made from the entire isolated RNA. The assay was immunoSEQ multiplex PCR, and TCRdb's table has in-frame clones only and misses some. The sample has 300,000 to 350,000 clones; about 20% are singletons. The sample taken for sequencing was naive CD4+ T cells from blood. The receptors shown here come from a woman aged 18-30 years in good health.

J is TRBJ2-7 and V is TRBV5-1; the match to TRBD1 covers 9 bases. The CDR3 runs 12 residues. Germline V gene lookup returns CDR1 SGHRS and CDR2 YFSETQ. V shed 2 bases and J 7 bases; nucleotides not matched to a gene: 1. Written as DNA, the CDR3 is TGCGCCAGCAGCTTAGGGACAGGGGAGCAGTACTTC. Protein product: CASSLGTGEQYF.

J is TRBJ2-5 and V is TRBV5-5; 8 bases align to TRBD1. The CDR3 runs 15 residues. Per the germline V gene, CDR1 is SGHKS and CDR2 is YYEKEE (reference sequence). The V segment lost 4 bases and the J segment 5 bases; nucleotides outside the gene matches: 10. CDR3 sequence: CASSAERTGFETQYF. The CDR3 coding sequence is TGTGCCAGCAGCGCTGAGAGGACAGGGTTCGAGACCCAGTACTTC.

The V gene is TRBV5-1, the J gene TRBJ2-7, with D possibly being TRBD1 (6 bases). The CDR3 is made up of 14 amino acids. The V gene's germline CDR1 is SGHRS and CDR2 YFSETQ. Trimming removed 3 bases at V and 2 bases at J, with 12 bases between. CDR3 nucleotides: TGCGCCAGCAGCTCGGACAGCAGTACCTACGAGCAGTACTTC. As protein: CASSSDSSTYEQYF. The variable domain in full, with the rest retrieved from reference TRBV5-1 and TRBJ2-7, is KAGVTQTPRYLIKTRGQQVTLSCSPISGHRSVSWYQQTPGQGLQFLFEYFSETQRNKGNFPGRFSGRQFSNSRSEMNVSTLELGDSALYLCASSSDSSTYEQYFGPGTRLTVT.

The chain combines TRBV7-2 with TRBJ2-7, with 8 bases fitting TRBD2. Trimming took 3 bases from V and 5 from J; bases not matched to a gene: 9. Germline assignment: CDR1 SGHTA and CDR2 FQGNSA. This CDR3 spans 15 amino acids. CDR3 protein: CASSFEGLGGNEQYF. The CDR3 DNA is TGTGCCAGCAGCTTCGAGGGACTAGGCGGGAACGAGCAGTACTTC.

The chain employs TRBV4-2 and TRBJ1-2; D remains unclear. Germline loops: CDR1 LGHNA, CDR2 YNFKEQ. V lost 0 bases and J 4 bases, leaving 12 bases between the germline ends. This CDR3 comprises 15 residues. This CDR3 reads CASSQEFGLTYGYTF. DNA of the CDR3: TGTGCCAGCAGCCAAGAATTCGGTCTTACCTATGGCTACACCTTC.

V gene TRBV6-1 combines with J gene TRBJ2-3; 7 nucleotides line up with TRBD1. From germline, CDR1 is MNHNS and CDR2 SASEGT. The ends lost 2 bases at V and 5 bases at J; junction bases unmatched: 7. The CDR3 sequence is 15 residues long. The DNA for the CDR3 is TGTGCCAGCAGTGAAATCCCAGGGGGACAAGATACGCAGTATTTT. It encodes CASSEIPGGQDTQYF.

Remarks on this clone: Distinct nucleotide sequences in the sample also encode this CDR3. J is TRBJ1-1 and V is TRBV18, with D tentatively TRBD1 (6 bases). CDR3 length: 14 residues. Deletions cut 2 bases from V and 1 base from J, with 8 bases between. Germline values: CDR1 KGHSH, CDR2 LQKENI. Here the CDR3 DNA reads TGTGCCAGCTCACCAAGACAGGAGAACACTGAAGCTTTCTTT. Protein: CASSPRQENTEAFF.